Shown below are 5 T cell receptor beta chains from a single sample sequenced in a study of T cells expressing NK-cell markers. From the 5' RACE reads, TCRdb lists one entry per CDR3 protein and no DNA. The table counts about 180,000 distinct CDR3 sequences; 20% to 25% lies in the top ten. Material: blood T cells: a sorted CD56 or NKG2C T cell subset, CD4+ or CD8+ T cells, or bulk PBMC T cells (not recorded which). All receptors come from a man aged 18-75 years in good health.

The CDR3 sequence: CASSRHTGELFF. This chain joins TRBV2 and TRBJ2-2. Per germline, CDR1 SNHLY and CDR2 FYNNEI. The CDR3 contains 12 residues.

The chain carries TRBV7-6 and TRBJ2-7; the D call of TRBD1 rests on TCRdb alone, since no DNA is present to check it. Germline V lookup: CDR1 SGHVS, CDR2 FNYEAQ. There are 14 residues in the CDR3. Here the CDR3 reads CASSLDAQGYEQYF.

This CDR3 reads CASSFGQISNQPQHF. The chain recombines TRBV28 with TRBJ1-5; TCRdb outputs TRBD1, but without DNA this stays unchecked. Germline-derived CDR1 and CDR2 are MDHEN and SYDVKM. The CDR3 runs to 15 residues. The complete variable domain, with remaining parts taken from reference TRBV28 and TRBJ1-5, reads DVKVTQSSRYLVKRTGEKVFLECVQDMDHENMFWYRQDPGLGLRLIYFSYDVKMKEKGDIPEGYSVSREKKERFSLILESASTNQTSMYLCASSFGQISNQPQHFGDGTRLSIL.

This rearrangement joins TRBV12-3 or TRBV12-4 to TRBJ2-7. The CDR3 consists of 13 residues. This CDR3 reads CASSKTGPYEQYF.

The gene calls are TRBV6-5 and TRBJ2-7. The CDR3 has 15 amino acids. The germline V gene has CDR1 MNHEY and CDR2 SVGAGI. The CDR3 is CASSYRRITSYEQYF.